This TCR beta chain was captured by sequencing in a study of Ad26.COV2.S vaccination and SARS-CoV-2 variants. The method was immunoSEQ multiplex PCR; TCRdb's version includes in-frame clones alone and lacks a portion of them. The sample includes about 480,000 clones, 87% seen only once; the top ten take around 13%. Germline lookup yields CDR1 LNHDA and CDR2 SQIVND (reference sequence). The CDR3 loop spans 18 amino acids. V shed 0 bases and J 0 bases; nucleotides not matched to a gene: 4. Treatment specified: around 19 received Ad26.COV2.S at low or high dose, single or two shots; 5 received placebo; per-sample allocation not given. Specimen acquisition occurred on day 63 following the initial vaccine or placebo injection.

The chain joins TRBV19 to TRBJ2-3; 12 bases are shared with TRBD2. This TCR was recovered from a person between 18 and 65 years old who received the Ad26.COV2.S COVID-19 vaccine or a placebo. Sequenced material: peripheral blood, taken in a trial of Ad26.COV2.S vaccine versus placebo. The CDR3, as DNA: TGTGCCAGTAGTATAGATGGGACTAGCGGGCCTAGCACAGATACGCAGTATTTT. This translates into CASSIDGTSGPSTDTQYF.